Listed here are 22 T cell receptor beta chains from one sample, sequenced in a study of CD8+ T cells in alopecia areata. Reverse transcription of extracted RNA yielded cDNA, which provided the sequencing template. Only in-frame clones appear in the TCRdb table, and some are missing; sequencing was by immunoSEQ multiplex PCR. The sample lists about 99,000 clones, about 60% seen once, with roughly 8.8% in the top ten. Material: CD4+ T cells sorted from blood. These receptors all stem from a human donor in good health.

CDR3 in DNA: TGTGCCAGCAGGAGGGGCATCCAAGAGACCCAGTACTTC. Residues: CASRRGIQETQYF. The chain is built from TRBV6-5 and TRBJ2-5; D may match TRBD1 or TRBD2 (5 bases each). This CDR3 has 13 amino acids. CDR1 and CDR2 (germline): MNHEY, SVGAGI. V lost 6 bases and J 1 base, leaving 9 bases between the germline ends.

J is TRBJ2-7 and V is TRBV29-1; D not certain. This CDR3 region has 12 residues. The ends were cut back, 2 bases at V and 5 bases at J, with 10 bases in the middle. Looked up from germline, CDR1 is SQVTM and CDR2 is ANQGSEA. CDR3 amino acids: CSVELGSHEQYF. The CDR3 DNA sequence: TGCAGCGTTGAACTCGGCAGTCACGAGCAGTACTTC.

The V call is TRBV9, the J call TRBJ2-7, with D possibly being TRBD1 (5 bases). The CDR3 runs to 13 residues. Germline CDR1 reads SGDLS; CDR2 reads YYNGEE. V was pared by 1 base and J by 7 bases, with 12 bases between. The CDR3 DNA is TGTGCCAGCAGCGTAACAGGAAAGGGGGAGCAGTACTTC. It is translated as CASSVTGKGEQYF.

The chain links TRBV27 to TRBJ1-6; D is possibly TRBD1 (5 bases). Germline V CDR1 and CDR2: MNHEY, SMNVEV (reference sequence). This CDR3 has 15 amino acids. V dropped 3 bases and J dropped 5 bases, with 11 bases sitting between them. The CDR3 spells CASSLGGGNNSPLHF. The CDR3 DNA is TGTGCCAGCAGTTTGGGTGGGGGTAATAATTCACCCCTCCACTTT.

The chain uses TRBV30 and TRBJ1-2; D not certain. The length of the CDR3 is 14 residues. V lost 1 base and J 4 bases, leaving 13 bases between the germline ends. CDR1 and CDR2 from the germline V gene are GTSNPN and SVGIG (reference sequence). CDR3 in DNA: TGTGCCTGGAGTGCCCGGGAGGGAGGCTATGGCTACACCTTC. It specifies CAWSAREGGYGYTF.

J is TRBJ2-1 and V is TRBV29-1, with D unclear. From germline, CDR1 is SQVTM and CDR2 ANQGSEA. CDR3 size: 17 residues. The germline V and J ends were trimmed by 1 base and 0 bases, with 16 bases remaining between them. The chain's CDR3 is CSVEGHTGQSSYNEQFF. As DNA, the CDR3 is TGCAGCGTTGAAGGCCACACGGGCCAGAGCTCCTACAATGAGCAGTTCTTC.

Here the CDR3 reads CASSSPAGMRQPQHF. CDR3 bases: TGTGCCAGCAGCTCCCCTGCGGGAATGCGTCAGCCCCAGCATTTT. The rearrangement joins TRBV7-2 to TRBJ1-5; D not resolved. Trimming removed 4 bases from V and 6 bases from J, with 16 bases in between. CDR1 and CDR2 from the germline V gene are SGHTA and FQGNSA. CDR3 length: 15 amino acids. Full variable domain (remainder filled in from reference TRBV7-2 and TRBJ1-5): GAGVSQSPSNKVTEKGKDVELRCDPISGHTALYWYRQSLGQGLEFLIYFQGNSAPDKSGLPSDRFSAERTGGSVSTLTIQRTQQEDSAVYLCASSSPAGMRQPQHFGDGTRLSIL.

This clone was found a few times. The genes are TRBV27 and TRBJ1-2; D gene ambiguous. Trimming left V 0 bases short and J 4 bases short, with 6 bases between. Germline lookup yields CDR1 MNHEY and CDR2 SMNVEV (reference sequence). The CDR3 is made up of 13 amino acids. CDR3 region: CASSLSGLYGYTF. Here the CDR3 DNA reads TGTGCCAGCAGTTTATCAGGTCTCTATGGCTACACCTTC.

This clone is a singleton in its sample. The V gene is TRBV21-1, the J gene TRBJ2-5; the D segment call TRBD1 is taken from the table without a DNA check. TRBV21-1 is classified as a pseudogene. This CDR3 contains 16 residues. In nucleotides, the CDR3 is TGTGCCAGCAGCAAAGCCAACAGGGATTACCAAGAGACCCAGTACTTC. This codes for CASSKANRDYQETQYF.

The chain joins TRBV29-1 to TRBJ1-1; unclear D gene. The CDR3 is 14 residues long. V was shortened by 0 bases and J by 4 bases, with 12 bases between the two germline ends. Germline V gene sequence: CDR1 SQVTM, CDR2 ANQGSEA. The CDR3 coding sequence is TGCAGCGTTGAAGAGGTCAGCCGGGGCACTGAAGCTTTCTTT. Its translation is CSVEEVSRGTEAFF.

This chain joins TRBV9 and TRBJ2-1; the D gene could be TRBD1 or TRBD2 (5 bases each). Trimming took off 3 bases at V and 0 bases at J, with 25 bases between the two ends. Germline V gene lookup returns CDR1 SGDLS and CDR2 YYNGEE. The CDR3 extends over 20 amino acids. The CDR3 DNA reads TGTGCCAGCAGCGCACGCTACCAACCGGGACGGCGAAGCTCCTACAATGAGCAGTTCTTC. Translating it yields CASSARYQPGRRSSYNEQFF.

CDR3 bases: TGTGCCAGCAGCCAGGGACAGAGGGGGACCGGGGAGCTGTTTTTT. The encoded protein is CASSQGQRGTGELFF. The gene calls are TRBV5-4 and TRBJ2-2; 7 bases line up with TRBD1. Trimming at V came to 4 bases and at J to 5 bases, leaving 8 bases not matched to a gene. In germline, CDR1 is SGHNT, CDR2 YYREEE (reference sequence). There are 15 residues in the CDR3.

The DNA for the CDR3 is TGCAGCGGGAAAGAAAACGCGATCGGTGAAAAACTGTTTTTT. It translates to CSGKENAIGEKLFF. V is TRBV29-1 and J is TRBJ1-4; D is uncertain. The germline V and J ends were trimmed by 7 bases and 7 bases, with 19 bases remaining between them. Germline V CDR1 and CDR2: SQVTM, ANQGSEA. The CDR3 contains 14 residues.

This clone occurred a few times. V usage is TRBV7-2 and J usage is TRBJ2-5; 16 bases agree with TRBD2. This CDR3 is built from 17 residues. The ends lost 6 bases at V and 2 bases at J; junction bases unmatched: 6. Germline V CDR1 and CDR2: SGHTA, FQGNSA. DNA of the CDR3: TGTGCCAGCAGGGCGGGACTAGCGGGGGGGAGTCAAGAGACCCAGTACTTC. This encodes CASRAGLAGGSQETQYF. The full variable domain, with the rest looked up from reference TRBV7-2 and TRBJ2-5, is GAGVSQSPSNKVTEKGKDVELRCDPISGHTALYWYRQSLGQGLEFLIYFQGNSAPDKSGLPSDRFSAERTGGSVSTLTIQRTQQEDSAVYLCASRAGLAGGSQETQYFGPGTRLLVL.

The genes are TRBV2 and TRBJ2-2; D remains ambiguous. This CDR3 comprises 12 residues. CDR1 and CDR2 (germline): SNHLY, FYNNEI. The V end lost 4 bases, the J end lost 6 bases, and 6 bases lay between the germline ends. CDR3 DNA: TGTGCCAGCAGTGGCACGTCCGGGGAGCTGTTTTTT. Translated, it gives CASSGTSGELFF.

The CDR3 nucleotides are TGTGCCAGCCTGGTGGGAGGGGGCGCGGGCTATGGCTACACCTTC. Amino acids: CASLVGGGAGYGYTF. The J gene is TRBJ1-2, the V gene TRBV28, with 7 positions matching TRBD1. Germline V gene lookup returns CDR1 MDHEN and CDR2 SYDVKM. V was pared by 8 bases and J by 4 bases, with 13 bases of the junction left unmatched. The CDR3 contains 15 residues.

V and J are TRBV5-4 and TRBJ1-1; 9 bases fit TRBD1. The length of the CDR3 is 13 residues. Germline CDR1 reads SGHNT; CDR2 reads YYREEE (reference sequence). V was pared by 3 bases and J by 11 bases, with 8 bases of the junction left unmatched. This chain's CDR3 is CASSWGQGNSAFF. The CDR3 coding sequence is TGTGCCAGCAGCTGGGGACAGGGAAACTCGGCTTTCTTT. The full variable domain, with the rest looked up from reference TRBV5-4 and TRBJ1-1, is ETGVTQSPTHLIKTRGQQVTLRCSSQSGHNTVSWYQQALGQGPQFIFQYYREEENGRGNFPPRFSGLQFPNYSSELNVNALELDDSALYLCASSWGQGNSAFFGQGTRLTVV.

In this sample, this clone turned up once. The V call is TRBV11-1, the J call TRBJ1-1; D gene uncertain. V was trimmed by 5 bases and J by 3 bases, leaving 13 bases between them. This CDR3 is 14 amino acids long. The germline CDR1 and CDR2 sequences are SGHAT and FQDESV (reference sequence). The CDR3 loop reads CASSPGQVHTEAFF. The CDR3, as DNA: TGTGCCAGCAGCCCCGGCCAGGTGCACACTGAAGCTTTCTTT.

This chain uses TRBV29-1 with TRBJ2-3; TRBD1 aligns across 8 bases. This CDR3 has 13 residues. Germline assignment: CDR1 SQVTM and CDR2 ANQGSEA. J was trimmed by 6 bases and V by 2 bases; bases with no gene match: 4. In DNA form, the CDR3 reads TGCAGCGTTGAACAGGGGGCAGCGGATACGCAGTATTTT. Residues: CSVEQGAADTQYF.

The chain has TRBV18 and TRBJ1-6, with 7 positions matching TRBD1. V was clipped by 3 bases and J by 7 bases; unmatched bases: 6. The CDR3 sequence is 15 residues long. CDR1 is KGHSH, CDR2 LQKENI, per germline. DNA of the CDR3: TGTGCCAGCTCACCGGCAGGGGGTTCGAATTCACCCCTCCACTTT. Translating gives CASSPAGGSNSPLHF.

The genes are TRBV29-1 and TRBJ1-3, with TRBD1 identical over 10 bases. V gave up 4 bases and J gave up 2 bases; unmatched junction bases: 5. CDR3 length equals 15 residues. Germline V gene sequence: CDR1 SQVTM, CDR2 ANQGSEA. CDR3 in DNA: TGCAGCGTTGTGGGACAGGGGTTAGCTGGAAACACCATATATTTT. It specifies CSVVGQGLAGNTIYF.

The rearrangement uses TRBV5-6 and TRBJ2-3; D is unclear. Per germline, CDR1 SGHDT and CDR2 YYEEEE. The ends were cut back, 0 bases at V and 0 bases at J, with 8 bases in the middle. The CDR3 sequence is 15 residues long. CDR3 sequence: CASSLDLTSTDTQYF. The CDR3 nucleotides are TGTGCCAGCAGCTTGGACTTGACTAGCACAGATACGCAGTATTTT.